The clone carrying this T cell receptor beta chain was seen at least ten times. A total of 2 million PBMCs stored at -80 degrees C provided the unsorted libraries. MiXCR, run by TCRdb on the 5' RACE reads, gives a single entry per CDR3 protein. The table includes just over 95,000 distinct CDR3 sequences, 3.5% detected once. The V gene lost 1 base and the J gene lost 0 bases, with 11 bases spanning the gap. The CDR3 sequence is 15 residues long. The V gene's germline CDR1 is SGHRS and CDR2 YFSETQ. This specimen comes from a study of neurological immune-mediated disorders. This TCR was sampled from a woman aged 18-29 years with multiple sclerosis. This rearrangement joins TRBV5-1 to TRBJ2-7; either TRBD1 or TRBD2 may supply D (5 bases each). The material sequenced was PBMCs. CDR3 region: CASSLYGGDSYEQYF. CDR3 nucleotides: TGCGCCAGCAGCTTGTATGGGGGAGACTCCTACGAGCAGTACTTC.